A selection of T cell receptor beta chains follows, all from one sample in a study of T cells after yellow fever vaccination. A single record per CDR3 protein comes from TCRdb applying MiXCR to the 5' RACE reads. The data show some 110,000 distinct CDR3 sequences, with around 7.7% seen just once and about 2.7% held by the top ten. Here the sequenced sample was CD4+ T cells sorted from PBMCs, taken around 10 days after the first yellow fever vaccination. The receptors here all came from a man aged 18 to 35 who received the YFV17D yellow fever vaccine. Both conserved end residues are part of each CDR3. The order of the fields is V gene, J gene, D gene, clone size, CDR3 DNA, CDR3 protein. D genes are given only for firm matches. Clone size appears in some rows only: once, few, many, or a class for an expanded clone.

>TRBV5-1|TRBJ2-5|.|many
TGCGCCAGCAGCCCCGAGCTGCGCGAGACCCAGTACTTC
CASSPELRETQYF
>TRBV7-3|TRBJ2-5|.|few
TGTGCCAGCAGCCAGAACGGAGGCGAGACCCAGTACTTC
CASSQNGGETQYF
>TRBV29-1|TRBJ1-2|.|many
TGCAGCGGGGTCATCGGGGCAATGGGGGGCTACACCTTC
CSGVIGAMGGYTF
>TRBV12-3/TRBV12-4|TRBJ1-4|TRBD1|many
TGTGCCAGCAGGAGACAGGGAACCAAGATGGAACTGTTTTTT
CASRRQGTKMELFF
>TRBV4-2|TRBJ2-4|.|.
TGTGCCATGAGCCCCGGGATTGGAGGAAACATTCAGTACTTC
CAMSPGIGGNIQYF
>TRBV5-1|TRBJ2-5|.|many
TGCGCCAGCAGCGTGGCCGAGGGGAGGGAGACCCAGTACTTC
CASSVAEGRETQYF
>TRBV27|TRBJ2-5|TRBD2|.
TGTGCCAGCAGTTTATCGTCTAGCGGGAGCACCCAAGAGACCCAGTACTTC
CASSLSSSGSTQETQYF
>TRBV12-3/TRBV12-4|TRBJ2-7|.|many
TGTGCCAGCAGTTTAGCCAGGGATGTCGAGCAGTACTTC
CASSLARDVEQYF
>TRBV7-2|TRBJ2-7|.|.
TGTGCCAGCAGCCCCGGTCAGCGCGGCCACGAGCAGTACTTC
CASSPGQRGHEQYF
>TRBV19|TRBJ2-3|TRBD2|many
TGTGCCAGTACCCTAGCGGGGGGGCCAGATACGCAGTATTTT
CASTLAGGPDTQYF
>TRBV5-6|TRBJ2-7|TRBD1|many
TGTGCCAGCAGCTTGGGGGGGTGGGGGACAGGGAGTTCCCCCTACGAGCAGTACTTC
CASSLGGWGTGSSPYEQYF
>TRBV7-3|TRBJ2-5|.|few
TGTGCCAGCAGCTTAACTCAACAAGAGACCCAGTACTTC
CASSLTQQETQYF
>TRBV5-6|TRBJ2-1|.|few
TGTGCCAGCAGCTTGGTTTCTGGATCCAATGAGCAGTTCTTC
CASSLVSGSNEQFF
>TRBV7-9|TRBJ1-2|TRBD1|many
TGTGCCAGCAGGGACAGGGGCGATGGCTACACCTTC
CASRDRGDGYTF
>TRBV28|TRBJ2-3|.|.
TGTGCCAGCAGTTTTTGGGGGGCGGGCACAGATACGCAGTATTTT
CASSFWGAGTDTQYF
>TRBV9|TRBJ2-2|TRBD1|many
TGTGCCAGCAGCGGACGGACAGGGGTTAACTCCGGGGAGCTGTTTTTT
CASSGRTGVNSGELFF
>TRBV4-3|TRBJ1-5|.|.
TGCGCCAGCAGCCAAGTAAGGAATCAGCCCCAGCATTTT
CASSQVRNQPQHF
>TRBV7-7|TRBJ2-3|.|many
TGTGCCAGCAGCCCCCCTAGTGGTACGCAGTATTTT
CASSPPSGTQYF
>TRBV7-3|TRBJ1-2|.|many
TGTGCCAGCAGACGGGGCTTAGACTATGGCTACACCTTC
CASRRGLDYGYTF
>TRBV4-1|TRBJ2-3|TRBD2|many
TGCGCCAGCAGCCTCCAGACTAGCGGGGACACAGATACGCAGTATTTT
CASSLQTSGDTDTQYF
>TRBV11-2|TRBJ2-7|TRBD2|many
TGTGCCAGCAGCTTAGTAGGACTAGCCGACTACGAGCAGTACTTC
CASSLVGLADYEQYF
>TRBV23-1|TRBJ1-5|.|few
TGCGCCAGCCCCCGGGACGGTAATAGCAATCAGCCCCAGCATTTT
CASPRDGNSNQPQHF
>TRBV27|TRBJ1-2|TRBD1|many
TGTGCCAGCAGAACCGGGACAGGGGGCGGCTACACCTTC
CASRTGTGGGYTF
>TRBV7-9|TRBJ1-5|TRBD1|many
TGTGCCAGCAGCTCTGTCCCCAGGGGGCAACGGAGCAATCAGCCCCAGCATTTT
CASSSVPRGQRSNQPQHF
>TRBV11-2|TRBJ2-5|.|few
TGTGCCAGCAGCTTAGTTGGGATTAACCAAGAGACCCAGTACTTC
CASSLVGINQETQYF
>TRBV11-3|TRBJ2-5|TRBD2|many
TGTGCCAGCAGCCCGGGACTAGGAGAGACCCAGTACTTC
CASSPGLGETQYF
>TRBV7-2|TRBJ1-1|.|many
TGTGCCAGCAACGAGGGGCAGCTGAACACTGAAGCTTTCTTT
CASNEGQLNTEAFF
>TRBV7-2|TRBJ2-3|.|many
TGTGCCAGCAGCCACACCGATACGCAGTATTTT
CASSHTDTQYF
>TRBV6-2/TRBV6-3|TRBJ2-1|TRBD2|many
TGTGCCAAGACTAGCGGGGGTATCTCCTACAATGAGCAGTTCTTC
CAKTSGGISYNEQFF
>TRBV5-4|TRBJ1-1|.|.
TGTGCCAGCAGTCGGGAGGGACCAACAGGGACCACTGAAGCTTTCTTT
CASSREGPTGTTEAFF
>TRBV7-2|TRBJ2-5|.|.
TGTGCCAGCAGCCGGCGGTTGATAGAGACCCAGTACTTC
CASSRRLIETQYF
>TRBV4-3|TRBJ2-2|.|.
TGCGCCAGCAGCCGCGGTGCGGATAGGGAGCTGTTTTTT
CASSRGADRELFF
>TRBV9|TRBJ2-2|.|.
TGTGCCAGCAGCGTGGGTCGGACCGGGGAGCTGTTTTTT
CASSVGRTGELFF
>TRBV6-5|TRBJ1-1|.|many
TGTGCCAGCAGTTCACATTTCCCGAACACTGAAGCTTTCTTT
CASSSHFPNTEAFF
>TRBV5-5|TRBJ2-5|.|many
TGTGCCAGCAGCTTGGCGGACGGCGGGGAGACCCAGTACTTC
CASSLADGGETQYF
>TRBV5-1|TRBJ1-1|.|many
TGCGCCAGCAGCTTGAGGGGGGGCGGCAGTATGAACACTGAAGCTTTCTTT
CASSLRGGGSMNTEAFF
>TRBV7-6|TRBJ1-3|TRBD1|many
TGTGCCAGCAGCTTGGGACAGGGGGCAGGAAACACCATATATTTT
CASSLGQGAGNTIYF
>TRBV5-1|TRBJ2-1|.|few
TGCGCCAGCAGGGGAGCTACAGGGTTTGGGAATGAGCAGTTCTTC
CASRGATGFGNEQFF
>TRBV6-5|TRBJ1-4|TRBD1|many
TGTGCCAGCAGTTACTCGAGCTCTTGGGCGACAGGGGGAGGTGAAAAACTGTTTTTT
CASSYSSSWATGGGEKLFF
>TRBV18|TRBJ2-6|.|many
TGTGCCAGCTCACCACCGGACTTGGGTACCGGGGCCAACGTCCTGACTTTC
CASSPPDLGTGANVLTF
>TRBV4-3|TRBJ1-1|.|many
TGCGCCAGCAGCCAAGACGCGAGGACTGAAGCTTTCTTT
CASSQDARTEAFF
>TRBV24-1|TRBJ2-6|.|many
TGTGCCACCAGTGCCGTCCTCGGTGACCAAGTTCAATCTGGGGCCAACGTCCTGACTTTC
CATSAVLGDQVQSGANVLTF
>TRBV29-1|TRBJ2-7|.|many
TGCAGCGTTGGATTAAGGGGATTACCCTACGAGCAGTACTTC
CSVGLRGLPYEQYF
>TRBV5-1|TRBJ2-1|TRBD2|many
TGCGCCAGCAGCTTGGGAGGCGGACTAGGATCGGATGAGCAGTTCTTC
CASSLGGGLGSDEQFF
>TRBV9|TRBJ1-5|.|.
TGTGCCAGCAGCCCCCAAGGATGGGGGGCGCAGGGCAATCAGCCCCAGCATTTT
CASSPQGWGAQGNQPQHF
>TRBV6-5|TRBJ2-1|TRBD2|many
TGTGCCAGCAGTTACTCGAGTGCGGGACTAGCGGGTGAGCAGTTCTTC
CASSYSSAGLAGEQFF
>TRBV6-2/TRBV6-3|TRBJ1-1|.|many
TGTGCCAGCAGTTACCCGTCGAAGCACACTGAAGCTTTCTTT
CASSYPSKHTEAFF
>TRBV9|TRBJ2-1|TRBD2|few
TGTGCCAGCAGCGTAGGGACTAGCCGAGTCAATGAGCAGTTCTTC
CASSVGTSRVNEQFF
>TRBV2|TRBJ1-6|.|many
TGTGCCAGCAGTGAAAATAATTCACCCCTCCACTTT
CASSENNSPLHF
>TRBV20-1|TRBJ2-3|.|many
TGCAGTGCTTCCGGGACGGAGAATACGCAGTATTTT
CSASGTENTQYF
>TRBV7-2|TRBJ2-3|.|many
TGTGCCAGCAGCTTAGGGGCCCTCGGGGGCACAGATACGCAGTATTTT
CASSLGALGGTDTQYF
>TRBV5-1|TRBJ2-1|.|few
TGCGCCAGCAGCTTGACCAGCTACAATGAGCAGTTCTTC
CASSLTSYNEQFF
>TRBV7-2|TRBJ2-7|.|many
TGTGCCAGCAGCTTATATGCCTCCTCGAGCTCCTACGAGCAGTACTTC
CASSLYASSSSYEQYF
>TRBV20-1|TRBJ2-5|.|many
TGCAGTGCTAGAGCCCGGATTGGGACCCAGTACTTC
CSARARIGTQYF
>TRBV7-6|TRBJ2-7|.|many
TGTGCCAGCAGCTTAGCTGGGGTCAGCTCCTACGAGCAGTACTTC
CASSLAGVSSYEQYF